The rows below give T cell receptor beta chains drawn from one sample of a study of cytomegalovirus exposure and HLA in healthy donors. Using immunoSEQ multiplex PCR, the repertoire was profiled, and TCRdb retains in-frame clones only, with some absent. Among 180,000 or so clones listed, around 74% were seen once. Sequenced: PBMCs. These TCRs come from a male donor in good health and CMV-seronegative. The CDR3 runs from the conserved cysteine through the conserved F or W. The D gene is left open where the match is weak. Not all rows give a size; the values are once, few, many and, for expanded clones, a class.

- TRBJ2-3 TRBV7-9 TRBD2 TGTGCCAGCAGCCCTAGCGGTTTTAGCACAGATACGCAGTATTTT CASSPSGFSTDTQYF
- TRBJ2-3 TRBV6-5 - TGTGCCAGCAGTTACCGGACAGAAATGGAGTATTTT CASSYRTEMEYF
few TRBJ2-3 TRBV11-2 TRBD1 TGTGCCAGCAGCTCGACAGGGGGCACAGATACGCAGTATTTT CASSSTGGTDTQYF
- TRBJ2-1 TRBV19 - TGTGCCAGTAGTCTGGAGGGAGCCCGCTCCTACAATGAGCAGTTCTTC CASSLEGARSYNEQFF
- TRBJ1-1 TRBV5-1 TRBD1 TGCGCCAGCAGCTTGGCGACAGGGTCGAACACTGAAGCTTTCTTT CASSLATGSNTEAFF
few TRBJ1-2 TRBV15 - TGTGCCACCAGGCGCGGGGAGAGCTACACCTTC CATRRGESYTF
- TRBJ2-1 TRBV7-9 TRBD2 TGTGCCAGCAGCTTAGTCGGCGGGAGGCCCCACAATGAGCAGTTCTTC CASSLVGGRPHNEQFF
few TRBJ2-7 TRBV5-1 - TGCGCCAGCAGCTTTGCGGGGGCCTCCTACGAGCAGTACTTC CASSFAGASYEQYF
- TRBJ2-7 TRBV11-2 - TGTGCCAGCAGCGTCCTCTACGAGCAGTACTTC CASSVLYEQYF
- TRBJ2-3 TRBV15 - TGTGCCACCAGCTTCATGGACACTCGCACAGATACGCAGTATTTT CATSFMDTRTDTQYF
- TRBJ2-5 TRBV6-1 - TGTGCCAGCAGTGAAATGGAGGGCTCGGAGACCCAGTACTTC CASSEMEGSETQYF
- TRBJ2-1 TRBV28 TRBD1 TGTGCCAGCAGACCTCTTTGGACAGGGGGCGGTGAGCAGTTCTTC CASRPLWTGGGEQFF
once TRBJ1-1 TRBV6-5 - TGTGCCAGCAGTTACTCATGGGCCGATGAAGCTTTCTTT CASSYSWADEAFF
- TRBJ2-7 TRBV29-1 TRBD2 TGCAGCGTCATCCTAGCGGGCTCCTACGAGCAGTACTTC CSVILAGSYEQYF
- TRBJ2-1 TRBV6-6 TRBD2 TGTGCCAGCAGTTACCAACCTAGCGGGACCTACAATGAGCAGTTCTTC CASSYQPSGTYNEQFF
- TRBJ1-1 TRBV20-1 - TGCAGTGCTAGAGGAGGGTTCGAGGCTTTCTTT CSARGGFEAFF
- TRBJ2-3 TRBV7-9 TRBD2 TGTGCCAGCAGCTTAAAGCAAGCGGGGGGCACAGATACGCAGTATTTT CASSLKQAGGTDTQYF
- TRBJ2-3 TRBV7-6 - TGTGCCAGCAGCTTACTAGCAAACCTGAGGGATACGCAGTATTTT CASSLLANLRDTQYF
once TRBJ2-1 TRBV6-6 - TGTGCCAGCAGTTACTCGGTCGGGGGTGAGCAGTTCTTC CASSYSVGGEQFF
few TRBJ2-3 TRBV6-1 - TGTGCCAGCAGTGACGACCGACAACTTCTCACAGATACGCAGTATTTT CASSDDRQLLTDTQYF
- TRBJ2-1 TRBV7-8 - TGTGCCAGCAGCTTAGTTCTTATGAGGGAGCAGTTCTTC CASSLVLMREQFF
- TRBJ2-5 TRBV15 - TGTGCCACCAGCAGAGATCGACAGACACAAGAGACCCAGTACTTC CATSRDRQTQETQYF